This TCR beta chain is from a study of T-cell memory formation after mild COVID-19. In regard to this clonotype: The antigen remains unidentified.

TCR alpha and TCR beta cDNA libraries with sample barcodes and UMIs came from 5'RACE using constant-segment primers. TCRdb analysed the 5' RACE reads with MiXCR anew, one entry per CDR3 protein. The sample shows 500,000 to 600,000 distinct CDR3 sequences, roughly 18% of them seen only once. Germline CDR1 reads LGHDT; CDR2 reads YNNKEL (reference sequence). The length of the CDR3 is 14 residues. The J segment lost 4 bases and the V segment lost 1 base, leaving 2 bases of the junction unmatched. Study-level points and caveats: CD4+ bias marked clones expanding day 15 to 37, unlike balanced contracting clones. There was no confirmation that second-wave clones peaking on day 37 were SARS-CoV-2 specific.

The chain recombines TRBV3-1 with TRBJ2-3; 7 positions match TRBD2. This TCR derives from an adult woman who had mild COVID-19 (a few samples of this study predate the infection). Cell type and time point are not known. Sequencing was performed on PBMCs or a T cell subset sorted from them (not recorded which). The CDR3 spells CASSQATSSDTQYF. For the CDR3, the DNA is TGTGCCAGCAGCCAAGCGACTAGCTCAGATACGCAGTATTTT.